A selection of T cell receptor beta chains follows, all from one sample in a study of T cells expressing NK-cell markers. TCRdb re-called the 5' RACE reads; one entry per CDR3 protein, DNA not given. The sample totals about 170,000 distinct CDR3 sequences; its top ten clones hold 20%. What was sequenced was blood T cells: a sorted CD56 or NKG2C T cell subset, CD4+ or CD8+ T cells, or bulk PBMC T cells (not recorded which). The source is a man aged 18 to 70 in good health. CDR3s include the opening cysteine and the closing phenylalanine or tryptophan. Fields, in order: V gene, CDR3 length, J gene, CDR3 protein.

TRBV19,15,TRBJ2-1,CASSLLAGGNNEQFF
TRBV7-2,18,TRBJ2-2,CASRDPSWTSGGVGELFF
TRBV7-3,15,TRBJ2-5,CASSQGLAGEETQYF
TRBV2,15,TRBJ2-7,CASSENGEGNYEQYF
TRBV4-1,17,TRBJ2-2,CASSQEKQGANTGELFF
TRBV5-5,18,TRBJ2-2,CASSFGLAGGLHLGELFF
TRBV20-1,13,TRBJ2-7,CSARTDRAYEQYF
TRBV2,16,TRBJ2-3,CASSEAGPRRTDTQYF
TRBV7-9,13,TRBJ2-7,CASTSSGSYEQYF
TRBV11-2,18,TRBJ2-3,CASSLGMLLGQDTDTQYF
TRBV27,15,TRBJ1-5,CASSLSDSLNQPQHF
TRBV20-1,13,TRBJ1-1,CSAREDRYFEAFF
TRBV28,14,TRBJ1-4,CASSFSTGVEKLFF
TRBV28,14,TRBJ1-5,CASSKTGYDQPQHF
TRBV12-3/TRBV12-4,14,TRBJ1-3,CASSLDPFGNTIYF
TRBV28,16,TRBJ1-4,CASTPTGGTTNEKLFF
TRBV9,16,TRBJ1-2,CASSPVGQGAGYGYTF
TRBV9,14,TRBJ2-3,CASRASLGSDTQYF
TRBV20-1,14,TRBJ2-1,CSALPRGTYNEQFF
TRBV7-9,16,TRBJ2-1,CASSVNRVRTYNEQFF
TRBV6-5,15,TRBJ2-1,CASSFVREGSNEQFF
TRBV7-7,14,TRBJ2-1,CASSPGTGPGEQFF
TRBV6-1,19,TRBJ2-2,CASSERASGAISNTGELFF
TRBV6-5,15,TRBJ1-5,CASRAGQFSNQPQHF
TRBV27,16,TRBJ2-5,CASSGRDRGDRETQYF
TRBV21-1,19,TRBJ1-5,CASSKGRGSRGARWQPQHF
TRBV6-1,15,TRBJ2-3,CASTRPVEGTDTQYF
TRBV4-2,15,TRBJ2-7,CASSPWVAGGNEQYF
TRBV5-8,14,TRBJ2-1,CASSFGARRDEQFF
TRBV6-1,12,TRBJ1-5,CAGGQGEAPQHF
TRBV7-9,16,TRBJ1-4,CASSLVRSTTNEKLFF
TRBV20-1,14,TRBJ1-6,CSASESSYNSPLHF
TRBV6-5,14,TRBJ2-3,CASSPGHKGDTQYF
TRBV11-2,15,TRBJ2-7,CASSFGTGVSYEQYF
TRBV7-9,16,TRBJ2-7,CASSSKTSGGPVEQYF
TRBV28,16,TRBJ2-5,CASSLGTGTGEETQYF